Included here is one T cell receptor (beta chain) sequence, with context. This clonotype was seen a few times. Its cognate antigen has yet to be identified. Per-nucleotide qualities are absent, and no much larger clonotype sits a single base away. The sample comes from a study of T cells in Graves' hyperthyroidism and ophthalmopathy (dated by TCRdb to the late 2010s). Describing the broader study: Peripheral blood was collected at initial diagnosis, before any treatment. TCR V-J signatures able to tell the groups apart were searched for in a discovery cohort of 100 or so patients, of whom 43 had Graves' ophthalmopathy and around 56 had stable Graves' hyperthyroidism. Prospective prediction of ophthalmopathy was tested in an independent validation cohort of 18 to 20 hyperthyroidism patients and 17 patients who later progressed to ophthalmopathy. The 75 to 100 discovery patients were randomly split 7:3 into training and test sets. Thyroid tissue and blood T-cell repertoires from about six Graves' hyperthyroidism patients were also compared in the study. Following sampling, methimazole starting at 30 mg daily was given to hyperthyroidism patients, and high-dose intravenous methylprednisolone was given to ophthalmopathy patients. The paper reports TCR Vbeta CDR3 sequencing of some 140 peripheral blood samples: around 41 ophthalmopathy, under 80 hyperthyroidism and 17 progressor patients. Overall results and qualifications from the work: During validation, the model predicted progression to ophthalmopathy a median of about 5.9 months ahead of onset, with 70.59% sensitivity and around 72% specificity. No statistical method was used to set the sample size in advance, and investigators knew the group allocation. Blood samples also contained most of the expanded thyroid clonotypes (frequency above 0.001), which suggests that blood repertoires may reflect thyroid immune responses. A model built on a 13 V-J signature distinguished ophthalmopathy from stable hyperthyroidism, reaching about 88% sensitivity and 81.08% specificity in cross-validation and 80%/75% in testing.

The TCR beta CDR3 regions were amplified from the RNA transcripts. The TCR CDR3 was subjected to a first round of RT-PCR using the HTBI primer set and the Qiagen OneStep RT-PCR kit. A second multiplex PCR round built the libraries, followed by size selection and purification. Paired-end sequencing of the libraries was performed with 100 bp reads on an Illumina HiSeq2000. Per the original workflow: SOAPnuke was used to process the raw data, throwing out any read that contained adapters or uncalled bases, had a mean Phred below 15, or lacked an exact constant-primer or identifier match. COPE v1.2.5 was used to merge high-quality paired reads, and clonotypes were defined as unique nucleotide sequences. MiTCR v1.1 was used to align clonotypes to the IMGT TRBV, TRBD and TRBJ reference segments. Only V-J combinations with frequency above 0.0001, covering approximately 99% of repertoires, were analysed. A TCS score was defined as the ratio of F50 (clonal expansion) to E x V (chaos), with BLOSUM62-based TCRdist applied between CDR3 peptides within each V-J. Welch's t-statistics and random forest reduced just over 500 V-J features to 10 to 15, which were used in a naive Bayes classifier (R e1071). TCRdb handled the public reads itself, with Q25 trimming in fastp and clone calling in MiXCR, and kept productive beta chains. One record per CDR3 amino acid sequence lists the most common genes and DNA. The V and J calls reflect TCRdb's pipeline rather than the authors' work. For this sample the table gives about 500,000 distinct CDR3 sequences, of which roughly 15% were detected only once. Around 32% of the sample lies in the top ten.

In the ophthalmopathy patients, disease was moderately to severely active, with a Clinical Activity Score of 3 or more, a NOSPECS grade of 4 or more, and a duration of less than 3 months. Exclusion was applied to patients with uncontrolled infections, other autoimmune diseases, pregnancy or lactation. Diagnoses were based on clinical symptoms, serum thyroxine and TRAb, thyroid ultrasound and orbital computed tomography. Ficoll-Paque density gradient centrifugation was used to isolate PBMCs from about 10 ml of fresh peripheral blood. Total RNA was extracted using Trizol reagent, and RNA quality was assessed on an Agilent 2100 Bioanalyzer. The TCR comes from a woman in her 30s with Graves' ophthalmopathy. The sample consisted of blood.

CDR3 reads: CASSVGGREETQYF. The DNA is TGTGCCAGCAGCGTAGGGGGCAGGGAAGAGACCCAGTACTTC. The V and J segments used are TRBV9 and TRBJ2-5; the best D guess is TRBD1, with 5 bases matching. CDR1 is given as SGDLS and CDR2 as YYNGEE, both from the germline V gene. The CDR3 measures 14 amino acids from cysteine to phenylalanine. Only the CDR3 DNA is retained, 42 bases long and in frame from the first base. Between the V and J ends, shortened by 0 bases and 3 bases respectively, the junction contains 9 bases.